This TCR beta chain was documented in a study of regulatory T cells in long-lasting Graves disease. The time point here: newly diagnosed GD, antithyroid drugs for less than 3 months. PBMC RNA served as the TCR library source. Germline lookup yields CDR1 KGHSH and CDR2 LQKENI. This CDR3 comprises 14 residues. The ends were cut back, 3 bases at V and 5 bases at J, with 13 bases in the middle. With iRepertoire HTBI primers and Arm-PCR of CDR3 regions, TCR beta libraries were built. TCRdb called the multiplex PCR reads again in MiXCR, with one record for every CDR3 protein. The sample comprises some 400,000 distinct CDR3 sequences, about 15% of which are singletons, and roughly a sixth rests with the top ten. Separately, the same data were catalogued under a study of T cells in Graves' hyperthyroidism and ophthalmopathy.

The sequenced sample was peripheral blood mononuclear cells (PBMCs), obtained at new diagnosis, from a patient treated with antithyroid drugs. The rearrangement uses TRBV18 and TRBJ1-2; possibly TRBD1 for D (5 bases). The source is a woman aged 25-40 years with Graves disease. The CDR3 is CASSPTPTDYGYTF. The CDR3 DNA sequence: TGTGCCAGCTCACCCACCCCGACAGATTATGGCTACACCTTC. The variable domain in full, with the rest retrieved from reference TRBV18 and TRBJ1-2, is NAGVMQNPRHLVRRRGQEARLRCSPMKGHSHVYWYRQLPEEGLKFMVYLQKENIIDESGMPKERFSAEFPKEGPSILRIQQVVRGDSAAYFCASSPTPTDYGYTFGSGTRLTVV.